The 4 T cell receptor beta chains given below trace back to one sample, sequenced in a study of cytomegalovirus exposure and HLA in healthy donors. The PCR made use of 60 Vbeta and 13 Jbeta primers. Profiling relied on immunoSEQ multiplex PCR, and the TCRdb table lists in-frame clones only, not all of them. The sample includes some 190,000 clones, about 87% of them seen just once. Sequenced input: PBMCs. The receptors were sampled from a woman under 30 in good health and CMV-seronegative.

The chain couples TRBV5-1 to TRBJ2-3; D might be TRBD1 (6 bases). V was clipped by 2 bases and J by 2 bases, with 12 bases between them. Germline CDR1 and CDR2: SGHRS and YFSETQ. CDR3 length: 15 amino acids. The CDR3 DNA is TGCGCCAGCAGCTTAAGGACAGCAGACACAGATACGCAGTATTTT. Translating it yields CASSLRTADTDTQYF.

The rearrangement uses TRBV29-1 and TRBJ2-5, with D possibly TRBD1 on 6 matching bases. V lost 3 bases, J lost 2 bases, and 16 bases lay in between. This CDR3 spans 15 amino acids. Per the germline V gene, CDR1 is SQVTM and CDR2 is ANQGSEA. The CDR3 DNA is TGCAGCGTTGAGCCAACAGGGCTACCTCAAGAGACCCAGTACTTC. Translated: CSVEPTGLPQETQYF.

This clone appeared a single time. The chain recombines TRBV5-6 with TRBJ2-1, with 8 bases lining up with TRBD2. CDR3 length equals 14 residues. The V segment lost 1 base and the J segment 3 bases; nucleotides outside the gene matches: 0. Germline values: CDR1 SGHDT, CDR2 YYEEEE. CDR3 region: CASSLTSGYNEQFF. Written as DNA, the CDR3 is TGTGCCAGCAGCTTGACTAGCGGCTACAATGAGCAGTTCTTC.

This clone was detected once. The chain is built from TRBV4-1 and TRBJ2-3, with 13 nucleotides matching TRBD2. Germline CDR1 is MGHRA and CDR2 is YSYEKL. The V segment lost 0 bases and the J segment 6 bases; nucleotides outside the gene matches: 21. The CDR3 has 22 residues. CDR3 nucleotide sequence: TGCGCCAGCAGCCAAGATAGTTTCTTCAGACTAGCGGGGGGTCTTAGTTGGGATACGCAGTATTTT. Protein sequence: CASSQDSFFRLAGGLSWDTQYF.